This T cell receptor beta chain was found in a study of technical replicates of blood from several donors. Libraries were prepared by immunoSEQ multiplex PCR; TCRdb keeps only in-frame clonotypes and omits some of them. The table lists 75,000 to 95,000 clones, 90% to 96% of them singletons. The CDR3 sequence is 14 residues long. Germline V gene lookup returns CDR1 PRHDT and CDR2 FYEKMQ (reference sequence). The junction had 5 bases not matched to a gene; V was cut back by 7 bases and J by 5 bases. J is TRBJ2-5 and V is TRBV13, with TRBD2 matching 12 bases. Sequencing was done on a sample of T cells isolated from PBMCs. The sequence derives from a human donor in good health. The chain's CDR3 is CASTLAGGRETQYF. In DNA form, the CDR3 reads TGTGCCAGCACCCTAGCGGGAGGGAGGGAGACCCAGTACTTC.